What follows are 8 T cell receptor beta chains derived from one specimen sequenced in a study of T cell changes during pregnancy in multiple sclerosis. Generated by immunoSEQ multiplex PCR, the TCRdb table keeps only in-frame clones and is missing some. There are tens of thousands of clones in the sample; under 95% occur only once, and less than 0.75% lies in the top ten. The sequencing used CD4+ T cells from peripheral blood mononuclear cells, collected in the third trimester of pregnancy. These receptors were taken from a female donor with multiple sclerosis, enrolled in a pregnancy study.

The V call is TRBV6-6, the J call TRBJ2-7, with D perhaps matching TRBD1 (5 bases). CDR3 length equals 15 residues. Trimming took 8 bases from V and 0 from J, leaving 17 bases between them. Germline V lookup: CDR1 MNHNY, CDR2 SVGAGI (reference sequence). In DNA, the CDR3 is TGTGCCAGCCGTGCCGCGACAGTCGACTCCTACGAGCAGTACTTC. It specifies CASRAATVDSYEQYF.

The V gene is TRBV7-9, the J gene TRBJ2-2, with 7 bases matching TRBD1. With 5 bases clipped from V and 1 base from J, the junction kept 10 bases outside the gene matches. Germline CDR1 reads SEHNR; CDR2 reads FQNEAQ (reference sequence). This CDR3 has 17 amino acids. CDR3: CASSKRSGQRNTGELFF. The CDR3 DNA sequence: TGTGCCAGCAGCAAGCGATCGGGACAGCGGAACACCGGGGAGCTGTTTTTT.

J is TRBJ2-7 and V is TRBV6-5; TRBD1 matches 9 bases. V shed 6 bases and J 2 bases; nucleotides not matched to a gene: 2. The CDR3 is made up of 13 amino acids. CDR1 MNHEY and CDR2 SVGAGI come from the germline V gene. As DNA, the CDR3 is TGTGCCAGCAGACGACAGGGGGCCTACGAGCAGTACTTC. This translates into CASRRQGAYEQYF.

The table lists this clone with a count of one. The chain links TRBV9 to TRBJ2-3; perhaps TRBD2 as D (6 bases). The CDR3 consists of 13 residues. The V gene's germline CDR1 is SGDLS and CDR2 YYNGEE. V dropped 0 bases and J dropped 5 bases, with 7 bases sitting between them. Written as DNA, the CDR3 is TGTGCCAGCAGCGTAGGGGGAGGAGATACGCAGTATTTT. Amino acid sequence: CASSVGGGDTQYF.

This clone was seen a single time. This chain joins TRBV12-5 and TRBJ2-7; 9 bases fit TRBD2. The germline CDR1 and CDR2 sequences are LGHNT and FRNRAP. J lost 4 bases, V lost 3 bases, and 4 bases had no gene match. This CDR3 has 14 amino acids. Written as DNA, the CDR3 is TGTGCTAGTGGTTTTAGCGGGAGAGAGTACGAGCAGTACTTC. As protein: CASGFSGREYEQYF.

The rearrangement joins TRBV7-2 to TRBJ2-3, with D perhaps TRBD1 (6 bases). This CDR3 has 16 amino acids. Germline CDR1 and CDR2: SGHTA and FQGNSA. The V and J ends lost 5 bases and 8 bases respectively, with 23 bases between them. This CDR3 reads CASSPGSAGELGTQYF. CDR3 coding DNA: TGTGCCAGCAGCCCGGGGTCGGCAGGGGAGTTAGGTACGCAGTATTTT.

The chain has TRBV28 and TRBJ2-7; D uncertain. Between the trimmed V and J ends, which lost 2 bases and 3 bases, there was a span of 5 bases. Germline values: CDR1 MDHEN, CDR2 SYDVKM. CDR3 size: 12 residues. The CDR3 DNA sequence: TGTGCCAGCAGTTTACAGAACTACGAGCAGTACTTC. Translated, it gives CASSLQNYEQYF. The entire variable domain, with the rest obtained from reference TRBV28 and TRBJ2-7, is as follows: DVKVTQSSRYLVKRTGEKVFLECVQDMDHENMFWYRQDPGLGLRLIYFSYDVKMKEKGDIPEGYSVSREKKERFSLILESASTNQTSMYLCASSLQNYEQYFGPGTRLTVT.

V gene TRBV4-3 combines with J gene TRBJ2-5, with 10 positions matching TRBD1. CDR3 length: 15 amino acids. From germline, CDR1 is LGHNA and CDR2 YSLEER. V shed 4 bases and J 5 bases; nucleotides not matched to a gene: 7. This CDR3 is CASSPGQGTGETQYF. CDR3 nucleotides: TGCGCCAGCAGCCCGGGACAGGGGACTGGGGAGACCCAGTACTTC.